These 7 T cell receptor beta chains came from one sample sequenced in a study of tumor-infiltrating lymphocytes in primary liver carcinoma. RNA and DNA were co-extracted from approximately 20-30 mg of unsorted bulk tissue. TCR beta cDNA was reverse-transcribed from 500 to 550 ng of total RNA. The reaction used a constant-region primer and ProtoScript II reverse transcriptase. Three-round nested multiplex PCR performed with slightly modified ARM-PCR produced the TCR beta libraries. TRBV1-TRBV30 forward primers and a C-beta reverse primer were used in the first two PCR rounds, which each ran for about 10 cycles. TCRdb reprocessed the multiplex PCR reads via MiXCR and lists one record per CDR3 protein. The data show approximately 54,000 distinct CDR3 sequences, about 68% seen once. Specimen: liver tumor tissue from sampling region 2. Subset described: tumor region T2, inferior pole. These receptors were taken from a man aged 35-49 years with primary liver carcinoma and hepatitis B virus infection.

With respect to this clonotype: A junction boundary mismatches the germline segment, possibly from a read error. The genes are TRBV6-5 and TRBJ2-1, with D possibly matching TRBD1 (7 bases). CDR3 size: 17 residues. Germline CDR1 MNHEY, CDR2 SVGAGI. CDR3 nucleotides: TGCGCCAGCAGTTACTCTTTCGGGGGACAGTCCATGAATGGGCAGTTCTTC. Translating gives CASSYSFGGQSMNGQFF.

This clonotype appeared once. This chain uses TRBV29-1 with TRBJ2-7, with 9 nucleotides matching TRBD1. V lost 5 bases, J lost 3 bases, and 8 bases stayed unmatched. CDR1 is SQVTM, CDR2 ANQGSEA, per germline. The CDR3 totals 14 residues. In DNA form, the CDR3 reads TGCAGCGTTACAACAGGGGGCGTCCACTACGAGCAGTACTTC. It encodes CSVTTGGVHYEQYF.

As for this clonotype: A much larger clone lies a single base off, so this may be a read error. The V and J genes are TRBV6-6 and TRBJ2-1, with 7 nucleotides matching TRBD2. The CDR3 is 17 amino acids. Germline values: CDR1 MNHNY, CDR2 SVGAGI (reference sequence). The DNA for the CDR3 is TGTGTCAGCAGTTACTCTCCGGGGGAGGGCCCGGGGTATGAGCAGTTCTTC. It translates to CVSSYSPGEGPGYEQFF.

Turning to this clonotype: In this CDR3 the conserved last residue, phenylalanine or tryptophan, is missing, so a read error is likely. The rearrangement uses TRBV6-1 and TRBJ2-4; D possibly corresponds to TRBD1 (5 bases). V was shortened by 8 bases and J by 1 base, with 15 bases between the two germline ends. The CDR3 has 15 amino acids. Looked up from germline, CDR1 is MNHNS and CDR2 is SASEGT. The CDR3 DNA reads as TGTGCCAGCGAGTCAGGGTCGGATGCCAAAAACATTCAGTACCTC. Its protein is CASESGSDAKNIQYL.

This clonotype appeared a single time. This could be a read error, since a much larger clone is one nucleotide away. J is TRBJ2-2 and V is TRBV6-4, with 12 bases lining up with TRBD2. Per germline, CDR1 MRHNA and CDR2 SNTAGT. CDR3 size: 16 residues. CDR3 DNA: TGTGCCAGCAGTGTACTAGCGGGAGGCGACACCGGGGAGCTGGTTTTT. Its translation is CASSVLAGGDTGELVF.

Of note for this clonotype: It may be a read error: a sequence one base away is much more abundant. V gene TRBV7-2 combines with J gene TRBJ1-3; TRBD1 might be the D (6 bases). Trimming pared 2 bases from V and 3 bases from J, leaving 11 bases between. The CDR3 loop spans 15 amino acids. Germline CDR1 and CDR2: SGHTA and FQGNSA. The CDR3 region is CASSLRGGVGNTIYF. The CDR3, as DNA: TGTGCCAGCAGCTTAAGGGGGGGCGTTGGAAACACCATATATTTT. The whole variable domain, remainder taken from reference TRBV7-2 and TRBJ1-3, is GAGVSQSPSNKVTEKGKDVELRCDPISGHTALYWYRQSLGQGLEFLIYFQGNSAPDKSGLPSDRFSAERTGGSVSTLTIQRTQQEDSAVYLCASSLRGGVGNTIYFGEGSWLTVV.

Comments on this clonotype: The junction shows a germline mismatch at one end, possibly a read error. The genes are TRBV12-3 or TRBV12-4 and TRBJ2-7; D might be TRBD2 (5 bases). The CDR3 loop spans 13 amino acids. DNA for the CDR3: TGTGCCAGCACCCGACGGGGATACCACGAGCAATACTTC. Protein product: CASTRRGYHEQYF.